This T cell receptor (beta chain) was identified in a study of patients and donors after allogeneic stem cell transplantation. TCRdb passed the RT-PCR reads through MiXCR, listing each CDR3 protein once. The sample consists of roughly 940,000 distinct CDR3 sequences, about a sixth of them appearing once. J gave up 9 bases and V 5 bases, and 19 bases lay outside the gene matches. The CDR3 sequence is 16 residues long. Specimen: blood, either unsorted or a sorted T cell fraction (not recorded which). This TCR came from a human donor who was either an allogeneic HSCT recipient or a stem cell or donor lymphocyte infusion donor (not recorded which). It is not recorded whose cells these are; they may come from a transplant donor. The genes are TRBV12-3 or TRBV12-4 and TRBJ2-7, with 7 bases that match TRBD2. CDR3 DNA: TGTGCCAGCAGTCTTGAGAGGGCTAGCGGACCCCGGGGGCAGTACTTC. Protein sequence: CASSLERASGPRGQYF.